A single sample gave rise to the 19 T cell receptor beta chains below, sequenced in a study of cytomegalovirus exposure and HLA in healthy donors. With 60 Vbeta and 13 Jbeta primers, the PCR was carried out. Measured with immunoSEQ multiplex PCR; TCRdb has only the in-frame clones, and not every one. The sample lists 150,000 to 200,000 clones; 75% to 90% were seen once. Sequencing was performed on PBMCs. Receptors originate from a girl aged 10-17 years in good health and CMV-seropositive.

The DNA of the CDR3 is TGTGCCATCCGACAGGAAAACACCGGGGAGCTGTTTTTT. The encoded protein is CAIRQENTGELFF. This chain uses TRBV10-3 with TRBJ2-2; possible D gene TRBD1, 6 bases. The germline V and J ends were trimmed by 8 bases and 2 bases, with 9 bases remaining between them. This CDR3 region has 13 residues. Per the germline V gene, CDR1 is ENHRY and CDR2 is SYGVKD.

The chain is built from TRBV12-5 and TRBJ2-7; 11 bases are shared with TRBD1. V was pared by 5 bases and J by 4 bases, with 7 bases of the junction left unmatched. Germline lookup yields CDR1 LGHNT and CDR2 FRNRAP. The CDR3 sequence is 15 residues long. The CDR3: CASGLDRGQRYEQYF. Here the CDR3 DNA reads TGTGCTAGTGGTCTGGACAGGGGGCAGCGATACGAGCAGTACTTC.

V gene TRBV7-9 combines with J gene TRBJ1-2; D not certain. The V end was cut by 4 bases, the J end by 2 bases, with 14 bases between. This CDR3 is 15 amino acids long. The germline V gene encodes CDR1 SEHNR and CDR2 FQNEAQ (reference sequence). This CDR3 is CASSWRREGNYGYTF. The CDR3 nucleotides are TGTGCCAGCAGCTGGCGGAGAGAGGGAAACTATGGCTACACCTTC.

The rearrangement links TRBV18 to TRBJ2-3; D is perhaps TRBD2 (5 bases). The CDR3 spans 11 residues. The V and J ends lost 6 bases and 5 bases respectively, with 6 bases between them. From germline, CDR1 is KGHSH and CDR2 LQKENI. The CDR3 here is CASSRGDTQYF. DNA of the CDR3: TGTGCCAGCTCCCGGGGAGATACGCAGTATTTT.

This sequence joins TRBV4-1 and TRBJ1-2, with D uncertain. Germline CDR1 reads MGHRA; CDR2 reads YSYEKL. With 3 bases removed from V and 5 bases from J, the gap between germline ends came to 16 bases. The CDR3 spans 15 residues. CDR3 sequence: CASSQPGGDWYGYTF. The CDR3 DNA reads as TGCGCCAGCAGCCAGCCTGGCGGGGATTGGTATGGCTACACCTTC.

The chain carries TRBV6-5 and TRBJ2-7, with D tentatively TRBD1 (6 bases). CDR1 is MNHEY and CDR2 is SVGAGI in the germline V gene. The CDR3 has 14 residues. Trimming left V 6 bases short and J 1 base short, with 13 bases between. The CDR3 loop is CASRPRTASYEQYF. The CDR3 bases are TGTGCCAGCAGGCCCAGGACAGCTTCCTACGAGCAGTACTTC.

This rearrangement joins TRBV10-3 to TRBJ2-7, with D possibly TRBD2 on 6 matching bases. V lost 6 bases, J lost 4 bases, and 13 bases lay in between. The CDR3 length is 13 residues. Germline CDR1 and CDR2: ENHRY and SYGVKD. In DNA form, the CDR3 reads TGTGCCATCAGGGGGGGACGGTTGTACGAGCAGTACTTC. Protein product: CAIRGGRLYEQYF.

The chain has TRBV5-1 and TRBJ2-6; possible D gene TRBD1, 6 bases. CDR3 length: 15 residues. Germline CDR1 SGHRS, CDR2 YFSETQ. V was clipped by 4 bases and J by 0 bases, with 8 bases between them. The CDR3 here is CASSGGYSGANVLTF. DNA of the CDR3: TGCGCCAGCAGCGGGGGCTACTCTGGGGCCAACGTCCTGACTTTC.

V and J are TRBV12-5 and TRBJ1-1; possibly TRBD1 for D (6 bases). The CDR3 has 15 residues. Germline CDR1 is LGHNT and CDR2 is FRNRAP. V lost 4 bases and J 1 base, leaving 13 bases between the germline ends. This chain's CDR3 is CASGSTQGRNTEAFF. For the CDR3, the DNA is TGTGCTAGTGGTTCTACACAGGGCCGGAACACTGAAGCTTTCTTT.

The chain combines TRBV6-5 with TRBJ1-3, with D possibly TRBD1 on 6 matching bases. The V end lost 2 bases, the J end lost 4 bases, and 12 bases lay between the germline ends. Germline CDR1 is MNHEY and CDR2 is SVGAGI. This CDR3 spans 15 amino acids. The CDR3 sequence is CASSYGWGRGNTIYF. As DNA, the CDR3 is TGTGCCAGCAGTTACGGTTGGGGGCGCGGAAACACCATATATTTT.

The rearrangement joins TRBV27 to TRBJ1-1; no clear D. Germline V lookup: CDR1 MNHEY, CDR2 SMNVEV (reference sequence). V lost 1 base and J 0 bases, leaving 9 bases between the germline ends. The CDR3 spans 15 residues. CDR3 sequence: CASSLYWALNTEAFF. The CDR3 DNA reads TGTGCCAGCAGTTTATACTGGGCGTTGAACACTGAAGCTTTCTTT.

J is TRBJ2-7 and V is TRBV6-5; 7 bases map to TRBD1. The CDR3 runs to 16 residues. The V gene's germline CDR1 is MNHEY and CDR2 SVGAGI. J gave up 2 bases and V 1 base, and 8 bases lay outside the gene matches. The CDR3 DNA is TGTGCCAGCAGTTACTATTTTCGGCAGGGGGCCTACGAGCAGTACTTC. It encodes CASSYYFRQGAYEQYF.

The chain is built from TRBV7-2 and TRBJ1-2, with 8 bases matching TRBD1. J was trimmed by 4 bases and V by 7 bases; bases with no gene match: 14. Germline CDR1 is SGHTA and CDR2 is FQGNSA. This CDR3 is built from 16 residues. DNA for the CDR3: TGTGCCAGCATCCACGGGGGTTCGACAGGGGCCTATGGCTACACCTTC. Protein product: CASIHGGSTGAYGYTF.

In this sample, this clone turned up a few times. The V call is TRBV7-8, the J call TRBJ2-7; 11 positions match TRBD2. V lost 1 base and J lost 11; bases outside the gene matches: 4. The CDR3 spans 13 residues. Germline V gene lookup returns CDR1 SGHVS and CDR2 FQNEAQ. The CDR3 DNA reads as TGTGCCAGCAGCTTAGTACTAGCGGGGGAGGAGTACTTC. This gives the protein CASSLVLAGEEYF.

This rearrangement joins TRBV5-4 to TRBJ1-1; possible D gene TRBD1, 6 bases. This CDR3 has 17 amino acids. V was clipped by 4 bases and J by 4 bases, with 23 bases between them. Germline loops: CDR1 SGHNT, CDR2 YYREEE (reference sequence). The DNA for the CDR3 is TGTGCCAGCAGCATGGGGGGGGGAGTAGGGGGTGGCACTGAAGCTTTCTTT. Translation: CASSMGGGVGGGTEAFF.

This clone showed up just a few times. The chain recombines TRBV2 with TRBJ1-3; 11 bases are a match to TRBD1. Looked up from germline, CDR1 is SNHLY and CDR2 is FYNNEI. The CDR3 sequence is 14 residues long. Trimming at V came to 6 bases and at J to 4 bases, leaving 2 bases not matched to a gene. CDR3 sequence reads: CASRGTGGGNTIYF. The CDR3 region has the DNA TGTGCCAGCAGAGGGACAGGGGGAGGAAACACCATATATTTT.

This chain uses TRBV4-3 with TRBJ1-1, with a possible D match to TRBD1 (5 bases). Germline-derived CDR1 and CDR2 are LGHNA and YSLEER. This CDR3 is built from 15 residues. Trimming removed 4 bases at V and 4 bases at J, with 16 bases between. DNA for the CDR3: TGCGCCAGCAGCCTCCAGGGTAGGGGTGGCACTGAAGCTTTCTTT. This gives the protein CASSLQGRGGTEAFF.

This clone was seen a single time. The chain links TRBV7-9 to TRBJ2-5, with 12 bases fitting TRBD2. The V segment lost 4 bases and the J segment 3 bases; nucleotides outside the gene matches: 6. This CDR3 has 16 amino acids. CDR1 is SEHNR, CDR2 FQNEAQ, per germline (reference sequence). The CDR3 coding sequence is TGTGCCAGCAGCTCCGCTAGCGGGAGGGCCGAAGAGACCCAGTACTTC. Its protein product is CASSSASGRAEETQYF.

This chain connects TRBV5-5 to TRBJ1-1; TRBD1 agrees at 8 bases. Unmatched junction bases numbered 14, after V lost 4 bases and J lost 6 bases. Per germline, CDR1 SGHKS and CDR2 YYEKEE (reference sequence). The CDR3 consists of 16 residues. CDR3 region: CASSREVDRGVAEAFF. The CDR3 nucleotides are TGTGCCAGCAGCCGCGAAGTTGACAGGGGAGTTGCTGAAGCTTTCTTT.